This T cell receptor (beta chain) was captured by sequencing in a study of shared clonotypes between healthy human individuals. General observations from the study: Generation probabilities of non-shared clonotypes were lower (relative to those shared by all four donors).

CD45RA-negative memory and CD45RA+ naive subsets were split from the CD4+ cells. This clone was found once. The antigen remains unidentified. Germline loops: CDR1 MNHEY, CDR2 SVGAGI. Losses at the gene ends were 4 bases for V and 4 bases for J; bases not matched to a gene: 5. The CDR3 runs to 16 residues. An even split of each subset's genomic DNA across several immunoSEQ plates was performed. Per the study methods: ImmunoSEQ junction-only sequences lacked quality scores, so their filtering differed. TCRdb's table, derived via immunoSEQ multiplex PCR, lists solely in-frame clones and lacks some. V and J calls and clone size are those listed in that table; D and trimming were worked out from the DNA. The table includes about 1.5 million clones, approximately 98% detected once.

This sequence originates from a man aged 25 to 45 in good health. The specimen sequenced was naive CD4+ T cells sorted from blood. Subset noted: CD45RA+ positively selected. J is TRBJ2-2 and V is TRBV6-5; 11 bases map to TRBD2. CDR3 region: CASSSLTSGITGELFF. The CDR3 DNA sequence: TGTGCCAGCAGTTCCTTGACTAGCGGGATCACCGGGGAGCTGTTTTTT.